A single sample is the source of the 32 T cell receptor beta chains below, sequenced in a study of identical twins. TCRdb redid the calling of the 5' RACE reads with MiXCR, one entry per CDR3 protein. The table has around 1.7 million distinct CDR3 sequences, around 29% seen once. The source material was cord blood. These receptor sequences come from a newborn girl in good health.

The chain recombines TRBV11-2 with TRBJ2-4, with D possibly matching TRBD1 (6 bases). The CDR3 has 14 amino acids. Germline lookup yields CDR1 SGHAT and CDR2 FQNNGV. Trimming left V 2 bases short and J 5 bases short, with 10 bases between. The CDR3 region is CASSLWTDENIQYF. The CDR3 bases are TGTGCCAGCAGCTTATGGACAGACGAAAACATTCAGTACTTC.

The rearrangement uses TRBV5-1 and TRBJ1-6; 7 nucleotides align to TRBD1. The CDR3 loop spans 14 amino acids. Trimming cost V 4 bases and J 5 bases; bases outside gene matches: 3. Looked up from germline, CDR1 is SGHRS and CDR2 is YFSETQ. CDR3 sequence: CASSMDRNNSPLHF. The CDR3 DNA reads as TGCGCCAGCAGCATGGACAGGAATAATTCACCCCTCCACTTT.

This chain links TRBV6-5 with TRBJ2-1; the D gene could be TRBD1 or TRBD2 (5 bases each). CDR1 is MNHEY and CDR2 is SVGAGI in the germline V gene. V was pared by 5 bases and J by 10 bases, with 21 bases between. The CDR3 consists of 15 residues. The CDR3 sequence is CASSADRGVSSEQFF. Written as DNA, the CDR3 is TGTGCCAGCAGTGCCGATAGGGGCGTCTCTAGCGAGCAGTTCTTC.

This clonotype was seen ten or more times. The chain has TRBV29-1 and TRBJ1-1; no firm D call. CDR1 and CDR2 (germline): SQVTM, ANQGSEA. The CDR3 has 13 residues. Trimming removed 1 base at V and 0 bases at J, with 6 bases between. The CDR3 loop reads CSVEGGVNTEAFF. For the CDR3, the DNA is TGCAGCGTTGAAGGCGGGGTGAACACTGAAGCTTTCTTT.

The V call is TRBV12-3 or TRBV12-4, the J call TRBJ1-2; perhaps TRBD1 as D (5 bases). The CDR3 has 14 residues. V was cut by 10 bases and J by 6 bases, with 21 bases left in between. CDR3: CATQFGRWGDGYTF. The DNA for the CDR3 is TGTGCCACCCAGTTTGGGAGATGGGGGGATGGCTACACCTTC.

The V and J genes are TRBV5-1 and TRBJ1-4, with D possibly TRBD1 on 6 matching bases. This CDR3 is 15 amino acids long. The germline V gene encodes CDR1 SGHRS and CDR2 YFSETQ. Trimming took 0 bases from V and 7 from J, leaving 13 bases between them. CDR3 protein: CASSLDPGAGEKLFF. CDR3 in DNA: TGCGCCAGCAGCTTGGATCCGGGGGCGGGTGAAAAACTGTTTTTT. The full variable domain, with the rest looked up from reference TRBV5-1 and TRBJ1-4, is KAGVTQTPRYLIKTRGQQVTLSCSPISGHRSVSWYQQTPGQGLQFLFEYFSETQRNKGNFPGRFSGRQFSNSRSEMNVSTLELGDSALYLCASSLDPGAGEKLFFGSGTQLSVL.

The chain couples TRBV5-1 to TRBJ2-3, with a weak D call TRBD2 (5 bases). Deletions cut 0 bases from V and 6 bases from J, with 17 bases between. The CDR3 totals 16 residues. Germline CDR1 and CDR2: SGHRS and YFSETQ. Here the CDR3 DNA reads TGCGCCAGCAGCTTGGGAGGGAGAGGCCGTGCGGATACGCAGTATTTT. It is translated as CASSLGGRGRADTQYF.

This clonotype was counted between two and nine times. This chain links TRBV25-1 with TRBJ2-7; 10 nucleotides line up with TRBD2. V dropped 1 base and J dropped 6; count of bases not matched to a gene: 6. Germline-derived CDR1 and CDR2 are MGHDK and SYGVNS. The CDR3 consists of 15 residues. The CDR3 spells CASSESPSGRSEQYF. The CDR3 DNA is TGTGCCAGCAGTGAATCCCCTAGCGGGAGAAGCGAGCAGTACTTC.

V and J are TRBV20-1 and TRBJ2-3, with D perhaps TRBD2 (6 bases). Looked up from germline, CDR1 is DFQATT and CDR2 is SNEGSKA (reference sequence). The CDR3 loop spans 14 amino acids. With 3 bases removed from V and 1 base from J, the gap between germline ends came to 11 bases. The CDR3 reads CSASLAPRTDTQYF. The DNA for the CDR3 is TGCAGTGCTAGTCTAGCGCCCCGCACAGATACGCAGTATTTT.

The V gene is TRBV7-9, the J gene TRBJ2-5; the D gene could be TRBD1 or TRBD2 (6 bases each). Trimming removed 2 bases from V and 5 bases from J, with 12 bases in between. Germline lookup yields CDR1 SEHNR and CDR2 FQNEAQ (reference sequence). The CDR3 runs 14 residues. The CDR3 protein is CASSLRQAGETQYF. CDR3 coding DNA: TGTGCCAGCAGCTTACGACAGGCGGGGGAGACCCAGTACTTC.

This chain joins TRBV19 and TRBJ2-4; either TRBD1 or TRBD2 may fit D (5 bases each). Trimming cost V 2 bases and J 5 bases, with 7 bases left between them. The length of the CDR3 is 13 residues. Germline assignment: CDR1 LNHDA and CDR2 SQIVND (reference sequence). The CDR3 nucleotides are TGTGCCAGTAGTATACAGGGACAAAACATTCAGTACTTC. This codes for CASSIQGQNIQYF.

Comment on this clonotype: Given a much more abundant clone one base away, this may be a read error. J is TRBJ2-5 and V is TRBV29-1; D might be TRBD1 or TRBD2, each matching 5 bases. Germline CDR1 is SQVTM and CDR2 is ANQGSEA. V lost 3 bases and J 11 bases, leaving 16 bases between the germline ends. CDR3 size: 12 residues. CDR3 in amino acids: CSVDEGSDGQYF. The CDR3 bases are TGCAGCGTTGATGAGGGGAGTGATGGGCAGTACTTC. The variable domain in full, completed from reference TRBV29-1 and TRBJ2-5, reads SAVISQKPSRDICQRGTSLTIQCQVDSQVTMMFWYRQQPGQSLTLIATANQGSEATYESGFVIDKFPISRPNLTFSTLTVSNMSPEDSSIYLCSVDEGSDGQYFGPGTRLLVL.

In this sample, this clonotype turned up a few times. V gene TRBV3-1 combines with J gene TRBJ2-1; 11 positions match TRBD2. From germline, CDR1 is LGHDT and CDR2 YNNKEL (reference sequence). The trim removed 3 bases at V and 7 bases at J, leaving 5 bases unmatched. The CDR3 contains 15 residues. CDR3: CASSQIAGGPNEQFF. The DNA for the CDR3 is TGTGCCAGCAGCCAGATAGCGGGGGGGCCAAATGAGCAGTTCTTC.

This clonotype was counted many times. The chain carries TRBV29-1 and TRBJ1-2; 8 bases align to TRBD1. The CDR3 spans 13 residues. Germline lookup yields CDR1 SQVTM and CDR2 ANQGSEA. Trimming cost V 6 bases and J 2 bases; bases outside gene matches: 5. This CDR3 is CSVMTGDNYGYTF. Written as DNA, the CDR3 is TGCAGCGTGATGACAGGGGACAACTATGGCTACACCTTC.

The chain links TRBV2 to TRBJ2-7; possibly TRBD1 or TRBD2 for D (5 bases each). Gene TRBJ2-5 matches the end of the DNA better, so the J call may be wrong. There are 15 residues in the CDR3. Looked up from germline, CDR1 is SNHLY and CDR2 is FYNNEI. The CDR3 coding sequence is TGTGCCAGCACGTTTAATCGGGGACCTCAGGAGACCCAGTACTTC. Its translation is CASTFNRGPQETQYF.

This chain joins TRBV25-1 and TRBJ2-7; tentatively, D is TRBD1 or TRBD2 (5 bases each). Looked up from germline, CDR1 is MGHDK and CDR2 is SYGVNS. This CDR3 has 13 amino acids. V was cut by 7 bases and J by 3 bases, with 13 bases left in between. CDR3 in DNA: TGTGCCAGCACTGGGGACGTAGGCTACGAGCAGTACTTC. Translating it yields CASTGDVGYEQYF.

This clonotype was picked up many times. The chain combines TRBV24-1 with TRBJ2-1, with D unclear. V lost 0 bases and J 7 bases, leaving 6 bases between the germline ends. CDR1 and CDR2 from the germline V gene are KGHDR and SFDVKD. This CDR3 is 13 amino acids long. CDR3 in DNA: TGTGCCACCAGTGATTTGCTGGGAAATGAGCAGTTCTTC. It codes for CATSDLLGNEQFF.

This clonotype was recorded only once. The germline gene is not matched at one end of the junction; a read error may be the cause. The chain joins TRBV11-2 to TRBJ2-1; 9 bases align to TRBD2. CDR1 and CDR2 from the germline V gene are SGHAT and FQNNGV. This CDR3 region has 15 residues. The CDR3, as DNA: TGTGCCACCGGGGCCCTAGCGGGGACCTACAATGGGCAGTTCTTC. It codes for CATGALAGTYNGQFF.

There are a few counts of this clonotype. CDR3 nucleotides: TGTGCCAGCAAGGGCAGGCTTAATGAAAAACTGTTTTTT. Translating it yields CASKGRLNEKLFF. The chain recombines TRBV6-1 with TRBJ1-4; no reliable D call. This CDR3 is built from 13 residues. V was shortened by 7 bases and J by 4 bases, with 10 bases between the two germline ends. Germline-derived CDR1 and CDR2 are MNHNS and SASEGT.

The chain recombines TRBV3-1 with TRBJ2-1, with a tentative D call TRBD1 (5 bases). Trimming removed 6 bases from V and 6 bases from J, with 9 bases in between. CDR1 is LGHDT, CDR2 YNNKEL, per germline (reference sequence). The CDR3 sequence is 12 residues long. This CDR3 reads CASRGAFNEQFF. The CDR3 DNA reads as TGTGCCAGCAGAGGGGCTTTCAATGAGCAGTTCTTC.

This chain joins TRBV14 and TRBJ2-3; 12 positions match TRBD2. V was pared by 2 bases and J by 4 bases, with 4 bases of the junction left unmatched. This CDR3 region has 16 residues. The germline gives CDR1 SGHDN, CDR2 FVKESK. In DNA form, the CDR3 reads TGTGCCAGCAGCCAAATCGCTAGCGGGAGGGCAGATACGCAGTATTTT. This sequence encodes CASSQIASGRADTQYF.

The chain uses TRBV20-1 and TRBJ1-2; TRBD1 agrees at 8 bases. CDR1 and CDR2 (germline): DFQATT, SNEGSKA (reference sequence). The CDR3 totals 15 residues. The V and J ends lost 0 bases and 4 bases, in that order; junction bases with no gene match: 7. CDR3 coding DNA: TGCAGTGCTAGAGATCTTCGAACAGGGGGCTATGGCTACACCTTC. It translates to CSARDLRTGGYGYTF.

In this sample, this clonotype turned up a few times. V and J are TRBV19 and TRBJ2-1; 12 bases align to TRBD2. V shed 5 bases, J shed 10 bases, and the junction held 9 bases outside the gene matches. Germline CDR1 LNHDA, CDR2 SQIVND (reference sequence). This CDR3 comprises 15 residues. CDR3 in DNA: TGTGCCAGTAGTCATGGACTAGCGGGATTAGGGGAGCAGTTCTTC. As protein: CASSHGLAGLGEQFF.

The rearrangement links TRBV27 to TRBJ2-1; a possible D gene is TRBD2 (6 bases). Germline CDR1 is MNHEY and CDR2 is SMNVEV (reference sequence). V lost 2 bases and J lost 8, with 16 bases in between. This CDR3 comprises 15 residues. The CDR3 bases are TGTGCCAGCAGTTTAAGGCGACTAGATGGCGATGAGCAGTTCTTC. It translates to CASSLRRLDGDEQFF.

This clonotype was detected a few times. This chain joins TRBV6-5 and TRBJ1-1; 8 nucleotides agree with TRBD1. Trimming took 6 bases from V and 4 from J; bases not matched to a gene: 4. The CDR3 loop spans 13 amino acids. Germline assignment: CDR1 MNHEY and CDR2 SVGAGI. CDR3 DNA: TGTGCCAGCAGCCCCGGGACAGGCACTGAAGCTTTCTTT. Translating it yields CASSPGTGTEAFF.

This clonotype has ten or more counts. CDR3 DNA: TGTGCCACCAGCCTAACGCCATTTCCCACCAAAAACATTCAGTACTTC. Its translation is CATSLTPFPTKNIQYF. This chain connects TRBV15 to TRBJ2-4; D remains unclear. Germline CDR1 reads LNHNV; CDR2 reads YYDKDF (reference sequence). The CDR3 spans 16 residues. V shed 5 bases and J shed 2 bases, with 16 bases lying between them.

This clonotype was seen a few times. The genes are TRBV9 and TRBJ2-7; 11 positions agree with TRBD2. The CDR3 loop spans 17 amino acids. V dropped 1 base and J dropped 7; count of bases not matched to a gene: 13. Per the germline V gene, CDR1 is SGDLS and CDR2 is YYNGEE. The CDR3 sequence: CASSVRIGTSGYNEQYF. DNA for the CDR3: TGTGCCAGCAGCGTACGCATCGGGACTAGCGGTTACAATGAGCAGTACTTC.

This chain joins TRBV3-1 and TRBJ2-1; D might be TRBD2 (7 bases). With 6 bases removed from V and 5 bases from J, the gap between germline ends came to 14 bases. The V gene's germline CDR1 is LGHDT and CDR2 YNNKEL (reference sequence). The CDR3 loop spans 14 amino acids. CDR3 coding DNA: TGTGCCAGCAGACGAGGGGGAGGGGACAATGAGCAGTTCTTC. Translated, it gives CASRRGGGDNEQFF.

This chain connects TRBV27 to TRBJ1-4; 8 nucleotides agree with TRBD1. Germline V gene sequence: CDR1 MNHEY, CDR2 SMNVEV (reference sequence). This CDR3 comprises 16 residues. Trimming at V came to 2 bases and at J to 6 bases, leaving 8 bases not matched to a gene. CDR3 sequence: CASSLGSTGGYEKLFF. The CDR3 region has the DNA TGTGCCAGCAGTTTAGGGTCAACAGGGGGGTATGAAAAACTGTTTTTT. The full variable domain, rest sourced from reference TRBV27 and TRBJ1-4, is EAQVTQNPRYLITVTGKKLTVTCSQNMNHEYMSWYRQDPGLGLRQIYYSMNVEVTDKGDVPEGYKVSRKEKRNFPLILESPSPNQTSLYFCASSLGSTGGYEKLFFGSGTQLSVL.

The chain carries TRBV12-3 or TRBV12-4 and TRBJ2-1; TRBD2 agrees at 7 bases. V trimming: 0 bases; J trimming: 5 bases; junction bases outside the gene matches: 1. CDR3 length: 14 residues. CDR3 amino acids: CASSLAGTNNEQFF. CDR3 in DNA: TGTGCCAGCAGTTTAGCGGGGACTAACAATGAGCAGTTCTTC.

The sample holds many counts of this clonotype. CDR3 nucleotide sequence: TGTGCCAGCAGCGTAGGACTAGCGGGAGAGACCCAGTACTTC. This translates into CASSVGLAGETQYF. This chain connects TRBV9 to TRBJ2-5; 10 bases fit TRBD2. Germline trimming cut 0 bases from V and 4 bases from J; bases unmatched to any gene: 0. The CDR3 runs to 14 residues. Germline V CDR1 and CDR2: SGDLS, YYNGEE.

This chain joins TRBV18 and TRBJ2-7; 8 positions agree with TRBD2. The V gene end was trimmed by 3 bases and the J gene end by 0 bases; junction bases not matched to a gene: 4. The CDR3 covers 15 residues. Germline CDR1 reads KGHSH; CDR2 reads LQKENI. The CDR3 sequence: CASSPGLVGSYEQYF. The CDR3 nucleotides are TGTGCCAGCTCACCGGGACTAGTGGGCTCCTACGAGCAGTACTTC.